This T cell receptor (beta chain) came from a study of OX40 agonist ivuxolimab in advanced cancers. About the research overall: Intravenous ivuxolimab was administered to patients every 2 weeks at 0.01 to 10 mg/kg.

Collection of blood occurred at baseline, at cycle 4 day 1, and at cycle 7 day 1. Here immunoSEQ multiplex PCR was the method, and the copy in TCRdb shows in-frame clones only, minus some. In the table there are tens of thousands of clones, 82% of which are singletons. CDR1 is SGHVS, CDR2 FNYEAQ, per germline. The CDR3 covers 14 residues. The ends were cut back, 5 bases at V and 2 bases at J, with 13 bases in the middle. V usage is TRBV7-6 and J usage is TRBJ2-7; tentative D call: TRBD2 (6 bases). The sequence was collected from an adult with an advanced solid tumor such as melanoma, head and neck, liver or kidney cancer. This specimen was CD4+ or CD8+ T cells sorted from blood, taken in a trial of the OX40 agonist ivuxolimab. The CDR3 coding sequence is TGTGCCAGCAGCCGACTAGACGGAACCTACGAGCAGTACTTC. This translates into CASSRLDGTYEQYF.